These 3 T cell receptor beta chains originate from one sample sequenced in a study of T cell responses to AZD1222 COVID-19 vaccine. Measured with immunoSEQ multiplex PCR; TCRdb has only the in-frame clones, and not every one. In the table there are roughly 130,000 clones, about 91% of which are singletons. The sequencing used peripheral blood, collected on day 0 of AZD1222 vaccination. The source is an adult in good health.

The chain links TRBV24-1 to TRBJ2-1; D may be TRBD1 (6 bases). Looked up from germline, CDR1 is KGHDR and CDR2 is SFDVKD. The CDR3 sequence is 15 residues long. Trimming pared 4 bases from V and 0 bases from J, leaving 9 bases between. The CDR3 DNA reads TGTGCCACCAGTGAATCGGACAGCTCCTACAATGAGCAGTTCTTC. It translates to CATSESDSSYNEQFF.

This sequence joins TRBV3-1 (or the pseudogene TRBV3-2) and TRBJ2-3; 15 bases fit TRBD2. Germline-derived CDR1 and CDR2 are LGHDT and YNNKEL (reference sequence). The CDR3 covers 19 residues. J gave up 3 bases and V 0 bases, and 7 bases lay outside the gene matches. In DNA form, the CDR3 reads TGTGCCAGCAGCCAAGATCTTAGCGGACTAGCGGGGGGGACAGATACGCAGTATTTT. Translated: CASSQDLSGLAGGTDTQYF.

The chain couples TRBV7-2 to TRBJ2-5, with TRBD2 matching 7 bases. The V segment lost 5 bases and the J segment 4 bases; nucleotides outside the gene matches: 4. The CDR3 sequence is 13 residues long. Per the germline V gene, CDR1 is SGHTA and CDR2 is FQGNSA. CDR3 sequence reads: CASSRLAGETQYF. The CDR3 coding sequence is TGTGCCAGCAGCCGACTAGCTGGAGAGACCCAGTACTTC.